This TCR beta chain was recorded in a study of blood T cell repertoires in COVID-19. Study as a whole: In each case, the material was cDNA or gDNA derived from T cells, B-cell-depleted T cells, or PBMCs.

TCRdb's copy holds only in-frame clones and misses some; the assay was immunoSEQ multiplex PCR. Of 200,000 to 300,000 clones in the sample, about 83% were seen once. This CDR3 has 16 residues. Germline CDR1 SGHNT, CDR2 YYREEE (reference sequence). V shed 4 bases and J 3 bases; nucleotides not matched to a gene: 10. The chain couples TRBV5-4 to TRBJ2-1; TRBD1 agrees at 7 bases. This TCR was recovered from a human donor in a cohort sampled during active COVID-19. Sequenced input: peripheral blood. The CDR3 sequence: CASSLTRDRDYNEQFF. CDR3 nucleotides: TGTGCCAGCAGCCTGACCCGGGACAGAGACTACAATGAGCAGTTCTTC.